This passage covers 10 T cell receptor beta chains from one sample sequenced in a study of cytomegalovirus exposure and HLA in healthy donors. It was with 60 Vbeta and 13 Jbeta primers that the PCR ran. Produced via immunoSEQ multiplex PCR; TCRdb's table is partial and in-frame only. The sample has 200,000 to 300,000 clones, around 76% seen once. The sequenced sample was PBMCs. Source of these receptors: a middle-aged woman in good health and CMV-seropositive.

V gene TRBV20-1 combines with J gene TRBJ2-5; unclear D gene. This CDR3 has 10 residues. With 5 bases removed from V and 3 bases from J, the gap between germline ends came to 4 bases. Germline loops: CDR1 DFQATT, CDR2 SNEGSKA (reference sequence). Written as DNA, the CDR3 is TGCAGTGCTCCCAAAGAGACCCAGTACTTC. Protein product: CSAPKETQYF.

This clone occurred once. In nucleotides, the CDR3 is TGTGCCAGCAGCTTAGTTCGCGGACTAAACTCCTACGAGCAGTACTTC. This encodes CASSLVRGLNSYEQYF. The chain uses TRBV11-2 and TRBJ2-7; tentatively, D is TRBD2 (6 bases). The CDR3 extends over 16 amino acids. Trimming took off 1 base at V and 0 bases at J, with 13 bases between the two ends. Germline V gives CDR1 SGHAT, CDR2 FQNNGV.

The chain joins TRBV25-1 to TRBJ2-1, with 9 bases identical to TRBD2. Germline V CDR1 and CDR2: MGHDK, SYGVNS. Unmatched junction bases numbered 7, after V lost 8 bases and J lost 2 bases. The length of the CDR3 is 15 residues. The CDR3, as DNA: TGTGCCAGCGGGGGGGGCGGGAGGGCCTACAATGAGCAGTTCTTC. Its translation is CASGGGGRAYNEQFF.

Notes on this clone: Other DNA sequences in this specimen translate into the identical CDR3. The rearrangement uses TRBV5-1 and TRBJ1-1; no reliable D call. From germline, CDR1 is SGHRS and CDR2 YFSETQ. Trimming stripped 0 bases from V and 0 bases from J, with 6 bases between. The CDR3 spans 14 residues. As DNA, the CDR3 is TGCGCCAGCAGCTTGGGCGGGATGAACACTGAAGCTTTCTTT. It translates to CASSLGGMNTEAFF.

This clone was seen once. The chain links TRBV5-4 to TRBJ2-3; 7 positions match TRBD2. CDR1 and CDR2 from the germline V gene are SGHNT and YYREEE (reference sequence). This CDR3 is 16 amino acids long. V trimming: 4 bases; J trimming: 0 bases; junction bases outside the gene matches: 8. As DNA, the CDR3 is TGTGCCAGCAGCCGGATATTGGGGGGGAGCACAGATACGCAGTATTTT. Translating it yields CASSRILGGSTDTQYF.

The chain has TRBV14 and TRBJ2-7, with 10 positions matching TRBD1. This CDR3 spans 19 amino acids. Per germline, CDR1 SGHDN and CDR2 FVKESK. V shed 0 bases, J shed 3 bases, and the junction held 14 bases outside the gene matches. The CDR3 loop is CASSQDPRDRGLWDYEQYF. The CDR3 bases are TGTGCCAGCAGCCAAGATCCTCGGGACAGGGGATTATGGGACTACGAGCAGTACTTC.

This clone showed up just once. The chain employs TRBV28 and TRBJ1-1, with unresolved D. Trimming shortened V by 4 bases and J by 4 bases, and 10 bases separated the two germline ends. This CDR3 is 13 amino acids long. Germline values: CDR1 MDHEN, CDR2 SYDVKM. CDR3 bases: TGTGCCAGCAGTTCTGCGGTCACCACTGAAGCTTTCTTT. It encodes CASSSAVTTEAFF. Full variable domain (rest looked up from reference TRBV28 and TRBJ1-1): DVKVTQSSRYLVKRTGEKVFLECVQDMDHENMFWYRQDPGLGLRLIYFSYDVKMKEKGDIPEGYSVSREKKERFSLILESASTNQTSMYLCASSSAVTTEAFFGQGTRLTVV.

Here the CDR3 reads CASRGQFNQPQHF. The CDR3 DNA is TGTGCCAGCAGGGGACAGTTCAATCAGCCCCAGCATTTT. The gene calls are TRBV6-5 and TRBJ1-5; 7 bases fit TRBD1. From germline, CDR1 is MNHEY and CDR2 SVGAGI. With V trimmed by 6 bases and J by 3 bases, 2 bases remained unmatched. The CDR3 length is 13 residues.

The V gene is TRBV19, the J gene TRBJ1-2; 10 nucleotides agree with TRBD1. V was clipped by 3 bases and J by 2 bases; unmatched bases: 3. There are 15 residues in the CDR3. CDR1 is LNHDA and CDR2 is SQIVND in the germline V gene (reference sequence). The chain's CDR3 is CASSIRGQGNYGYTF. The CDR3 nucleotides are TGTGCCAGTAGTATTAGGGGACAGGGGAACTATGGCTACACCTTC.

J is TRBJ2-5 and V is TRBV7-2; 10 nucleotides match TRBD2. Germline trimming cut 4 bases from V and 4 bases from J; bases unmatched to any gene: 6. Germline-derived CDR1 and CDR2 are SGHTA and FQGNSA. This CDR3 region has 15 residues. The CDR3 region has the DNA TGTGCCAGCAGCTCACAGCGGGGGGGCACAGAGACCCAGTACTTC. It yields the protein CASSSQRGGTETQYF.